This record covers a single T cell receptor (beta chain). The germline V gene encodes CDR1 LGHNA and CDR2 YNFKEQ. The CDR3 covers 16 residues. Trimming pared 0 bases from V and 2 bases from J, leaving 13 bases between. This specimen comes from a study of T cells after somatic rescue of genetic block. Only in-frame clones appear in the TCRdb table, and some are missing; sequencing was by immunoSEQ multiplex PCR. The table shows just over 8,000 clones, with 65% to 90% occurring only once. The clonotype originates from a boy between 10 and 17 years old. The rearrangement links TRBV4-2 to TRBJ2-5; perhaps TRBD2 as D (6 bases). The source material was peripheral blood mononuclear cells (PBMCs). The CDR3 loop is CASSQDGGTVQETQYF. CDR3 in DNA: TGTGCCAGCAGCCAAGATGGGGGGACCGTTCAAGAGACCCAGTACTTC.